One and the same sample provided the 16 T cell receptor beta chains below, sequenced in a study of shared clonotypes between healthy human individuals. Data came from immunoSEQ multiplex PCR; TCRdb stores just in-frame clones and leaves some out. The data show over 2 million clones, with about 95% seen just once and roughly 1% held by the top ten. Selected positively for CCR7 and CD45RO-negative, naive CD8 cells excluded terminally differentiated effector memory CD45RA+ cells. Sequencing was carried out using naive CD8+ T cells sorted from blood. The origin of the receptors is a man aged 18 to 29 in good health.

The CDR3 sequence: CASSEGGPGAEAFF. CDR3 coding DNA: TGTGCCAGCTCGGAGGGAGGCCCAGGGGCTGAAGCTTTCTTT. The V gene is TRBV18, the J gene TRBJ1-1; D perhaps matches TRBD1 (6 bases). Germline loops: CDR1 KGHSH, CDR2 LQKENI. Trimming took 6 bases from V and 6 from J, leaving 17 bases between them. This CDR3 contains 14 residues. The full variable domain, its missing parts supplied by reference TRBV18 and TRBJ1-1, is NAGVMQNPRHLVRRRGQEARLRCSPMKGHSHVYWYRQLPEEGLKFMVYLQKENIIDESGMPKERFSAEFPKEGPSILRIQQVVRGDSAAYFCASSEGGPGAEAFFGQGTRLTVV.

J is TRBJ2-7 and V is TRBV2, with D perhaps TRBD1 (6 bases). V was clipped by 3 bases and J by 5 bases, with 14 bases between them. CDR1 SNHLY and CDR2 FYNNEI come from the germline V gene. The CDR3 has 14 amino acids. CDR3 sequence reads: CASSEGAGRDEQYF. CDR3 DNA sequence: TGTGCCAGCAGTGAGGGGGCAGGTCGGGACGAGCAGTACTTC.

The rearrangement links TRBV4-2 to TRBJ1-5; 12 bases are a match to TRBD1. The CDR3 loop spans 18 amino acids. Trimming at V came to 4 bases and at J to 0 bases, leaving 7 bases not matched to a gene. Germline values: CDR1 LGHNA, CDR2 YNFKEQ. CDR3 DNA: TGTGCCAGCAGCCTGACGGGACAGGGGGCTCGTAGCAATCAGCCCCAGCATTTT. Residues: CASSLTGQGARSNQPQHF.

The rearrangement links TRBV6-5 to TRBJ1-3; 8 bases agree with TRBD1. The better agreement between TRBJ2-2 and the DNA end casts doubt on the J call. CDR3 size: 15 residues. Germline values: CDR1 MNHEY, CDR2 SVGAGI. The CDR3 spells CASRGQVEGTGELFF. The CDR3 DNA reads as TGTGCCAGCAGGGGACAGGTGGAGGGGACCGGGGAGCTGTTTTTT.

The CDR3 DNA reads TGCGCCAGCAGTGAAGAGAGACCTCCACCCTACGAGCAGTACTTC. It encodes CASSEERPPPYEQYF. V usage is TRBV10-1 and J usage is TRBJ2-7; no firm D call. The germline CDR1 and CDR2 sequences are WNHNN and SYGVQD (reference sequence). V lost 3 bases and J 2 bases, leaving 14 bases between the germline ends. There are 15 residues in the CDR3.

This clone was seen a few times. Other DNA sequences in the sample encode the same CDR3. V gene TRBV19 combines with J gene TRBJ1-5; D not resolved. CDR1 is LNHDA and CDR2 is SQIVND in the germline V gene (reference sequence). CDR3 length: 14 residues. V gave up 0 bases and J gave up 1 base, with 4 bases separating them. The CDR3 loop reads CASSIDPSNQPQHF. The CDR3 region has the DNA TGTGCCAGTAGTATAGACCCCAGCAATCAGCCCCAGCATTTT.

The chain employs TRBV7-9 and TRBJ1-1, with D unresolved. Germline lookup yields CDR1 SEHNR and CDR2 FQNEAQ (reference sequence). V gave up 2 bases and J gave up 3 bases, with 10 bases separating them. There are 14 residues in the CDR3. CDR3 loop: CASSLFNPDTEAFF. In DNA form, the CDR3 reads TGTGCCAGCAGCTTATTTAATCCAGACACTGAAGCTTTCTTT.

The genes are TRBV29-1 and TRBJ2-1, with 11 bases matching TRBD2. CDR1 is SQVTM, CDR2 ANQGSEA, per germline. J was trimmed by 4 bases and V by 7 bases; bases with no gene match: 9. CDR3 length: 15 residues. The CDR3 is CSGKVGTSGYNEQFF. The CDR3 nucleotides are TGCAGCGGGAAGGTGGGGACTAGCGGATACAATGAGCAGTTCTTC.

The chain recombines TRBV2 with TRBJ2-1; D call uncertain. Germline CDR1 and CDR2: SNHLY and FYNNEI. Trimming removed 7 bases from V and 10 bases from J, with 20 bases in between. This CDR3 has 14 residues. As DNA, the CDR3 is TGTGCCAGCACCCTAATGGGGTCCCAATCCGAGCAGTTCTTC. As protein: CASTLMGSQSEQFF. The full variable domain, completed using reference TRBV2 and TRBJ2-1, is EPEVTQTPSHQVTQMGQEVILRCVPISNHLYFYWYRQILGQKVEFLVSFYNNEISEKSEIFDDQFSVERPDGSNFTLKIRSTKLEDSAMYFCASTLMGSQSEQFFGPGTRLTVL.

The chain employs TRBV6-5 and TRBJ2-1; D perhaps matches TRBD2 (6 bases). Germline assignment: CDR1 MNHEY and CDR2 SVGAGI. With 7 bases removed from V and 10 bases from J, the gap between germline ends came to 14 bases. The CDR3 is 12 residues long. CDR3: CASTSAGLEQFF. The DNA for the CDR3 is TGTGCCAGCACTAGTGCTGGACTAGAGCAGTTCTTC.

CDR3 protein: CASSQPGLAGGSTDTQYF. CDR3 sequence (DNA): TGCGCCAGCAGCCAGCCGGGACTAGCGGGGGGGAGCACAGATACGCAGTATTTT. This chain joins TRBV4-1 and TRBJ2-3, with 16 bases fitting TRBD2. Trimming cost V 3 bases and J 0 bases; bases outside gene matches: 3. The CDR3 is 18 amino acids. Germline V CDR1 and CDR2: MGHRA, YSYEKL.

The chain employs TRBV7-9 and TRBJ2-1; 7 bases line up with TRBD1. The junction had 7 bases not matched to a gene; V was cut back by 6 bases and J by 2 bases. This CDR3 is built from 15 residues. Germline V gene sequence: CDR1 SEHNR, CDR2 FQNEAQ (reference sequence). In DNA form, the CDR3 reads TGTGCCAGCAGTAGGGGGCAGATAACCTACAATGAGCAGTTCTTC. It encodes CASSRGQITYNEQFF.

The chain joins TRBV7-9 to TRBJ2-5; D is perhaps TRBD2 (6 bases). This CDR3 has 13 residues. Germline-derived CDR1 and CDR2 are SEHNR and FQNEAQ (reference sequence). V lost 5 bases and J 3 bases, leaving 10 bases between the germline ends. The CDR3 DNA follows: TGTGCCAGCAGCGGGGGGTTGGAAGAGACCCAGTACTTC. As protein: CASSGGLEETQYF.

The chain carries TRBV30 and TRBJ2-7; D is undetermined. V was trimmed by 4 bases and J by 0 bases, leaving 10 bases between them. The CDR3 length is 13 residues. Looked up from germline, CDR1 is GTSNPN and CDR2 is SVGIG (reference sequence). CDR3 nucleotide sequence: TGTGCCTGGACCCTTGGATCCTCCTACGAGCAGTACTTC. Its translation: CAWTLGSSYEQYF. Complete variable domain (other parts from reference TRBV30 and TRBJ2-7): SQTIHQWPATLVQPVGSPLSLECTVEGTSNPNLYWYRQAAGRGLQLLFYSVGIGQISSEVPQNLSASRPQDRQFILSSKKLLLSDSGFYLCAWTLGSSYEQYFGPGTRLTVT.

The chain couples TRBV7-8 to TRBJ2-7; a weak D match, TRBD1 (6 bases). CDR1 is SGHVS and CDR2 is FQNEAQ in the germline V gene. CDR3 size: 13 residues. Trimming took 5 bases from V and 6 from J, leaving 14 bases between them. The CDR3 region has the DNA TGTGCCAGCAGCCACCTGGGGGCCAGCGAGCAGTACTTC. It translates to CASSHLGASEQYF.

The chain carries TRBV7-2 and TRBJ1-1, with no clear D. V shed 0 bases and J shed 3 bases, with 8 bases lying between them. Germline assignment: CDR1 SGHTA and CDR2 FQGNSA. This CDR3 has 14 amino acids. CDR3 coding DNA: TGTGCCAGCAGCTTAGCCTCGGGGTACACTGAAGCTTTCTTT. Translation gives CASSLASGYTEAFF.